This T cell receptor (beta chain) was documented in a study of yellow fever vaccine responses in identical twins. Overall study results and limits: Twins reportedly had a vaccine T cell response that seemed partly convergent, partly personalized.

The table lists this clonotype with a few counts. Its specificity is unknown. MiXCR was run by TCRdb on the RT-PCR reads, yielding one entry per CDR3 protein. Found here are 3,000 to 4,000 distinct CDR3 sequences, approximately 81% of them singletons; the top ten hold around 3%. This TCR came from a woman between 18 and 30 years old who received the yellow fever vaccine. This sample comprised T cells from blood (PBMCs), unsorted or a sorted subset (not recorded which), obtained before or after yellow fever vaccination (not recorded which).

In DNA form, the CDR3 reads TGCGCCAGCAGCCTAGGGGACACCCACTTAGATACGCAGTATTTT. Protein sequence: CASSLGDTHLDTQYF. The gene calls are TRBV5-1 and TRBJ2-3, with D possibly TRBD1 on 6 matching bases. The V gene lost 4 bases and the J gene lost 5 bases, with 17 bases spanning the gap. The CDR3 spans 15 residues. Germline V gives CDR1 SGHRS, CDR2 YFSETQ.